Listed here is a single TCR beta chain. The sample holds many counts of this clonotype. Its target antigen remains unknown. Base qualities are not provided; no much larger clone lies one nucleotide away. The data derive from a study of T-cell reconstitution after alpha-beta-depleted transplantation in children listed by TCRdb under 2016. As for the study more broadly: Using TCR repertoire profiling, the study quantitatively followed how T-cell immune reconstitution unfolded in children after TCRalphabeta/CD19-depleted allogeneic hematopoietic cell transplantation.

The library relied on PCR. Sequencing was carried out with an Illumina HiSeq 2500. TCR library preparation used molecular barcoding, with unique molecular identifiers applied to normalize quantification of the TCRbeta repertoire. In TCRdb, the public reads were trimmed at Q25 with fastp and aligned with MiXCR, with productive beta chains retained. Every distinct CDR3 protein forms one entry, paired with its most common genes and DNA. The sample has 100,000 to 120,000 distinct CDR3 sequences on record, 10% of them singletons. 8% of the sample is in the top ten clones. The germline V gene (reference sequence) provides CDR1 LGHDT and CDR2 YNNKEL. Spanning cysteine to phenylalanine, the CDR3 consists of 13 amino acids. CDR3 DNA is the only sequence kept; it has 39 bases, read in frame from the first base. The junction carries 6 bases between V and J, which are trimmed by 3 bases and 1 base respectively.

This specimen was PBMCs from the stem cell graft donor, taken from the stem cell graft. This receptor was obtained from a human donor who donated a stem cell graft to a child with acute lymphoblastic leukemia. The V gene is TRBV3-1 and the J gene is TRBJ1-1, with the D gene uncertain. The CDR3 amino acid sequence is: CASSQQRNTEAFF. Here is the DNA: TGTGCCAGCAGCCAGCAGAGGAACACTGAAGCTTTCTTT.